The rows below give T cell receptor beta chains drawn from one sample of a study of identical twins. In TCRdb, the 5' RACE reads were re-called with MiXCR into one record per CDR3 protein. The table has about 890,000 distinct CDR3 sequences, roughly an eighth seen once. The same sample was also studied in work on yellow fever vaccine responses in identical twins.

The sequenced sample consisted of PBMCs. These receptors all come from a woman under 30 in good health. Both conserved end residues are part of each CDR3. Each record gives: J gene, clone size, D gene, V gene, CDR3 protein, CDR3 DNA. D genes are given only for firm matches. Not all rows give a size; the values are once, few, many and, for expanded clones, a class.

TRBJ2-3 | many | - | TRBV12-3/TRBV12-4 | CASSLGQGYIPDTQYF | TGTGCCAGCAGTTTGGGCCAGGGATATATTCCAGATACGCAGTATTTT
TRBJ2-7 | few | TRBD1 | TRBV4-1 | CASSQADRGYEQYF | TGCGCCAGCAGCCAAGCGGACAGGGGTTACGAGCAGTACTTC
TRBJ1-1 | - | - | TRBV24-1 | CATSDGRDTEAFF | TGTGCCACCAGTGATGGACGGGACACTGAAGCTTTCTTT
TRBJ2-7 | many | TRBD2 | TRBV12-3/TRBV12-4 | CASSLHLSGSRSYEQYF | TGTGCCAGCAGTTTACATCTAAGCGGGAGTCGCTCCTACGAGCAGTACTTC
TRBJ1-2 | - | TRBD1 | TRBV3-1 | CASSQSRAGQHGYTF | TGTGCCAGCAGCCAAAGTCGAGCGGGACAGCATGGCTACACCTTC
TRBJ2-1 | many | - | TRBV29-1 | CSVESPNEQFF | TGCAGCGTTGAAAGCCCCAATGAGCAGTTCTTC
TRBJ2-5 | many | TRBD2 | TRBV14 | CASRDVAGEVETQYF | TGTGCCAGCAGGGACGTAGCGGGAGAGGTGGAGACCCAGTACTTC
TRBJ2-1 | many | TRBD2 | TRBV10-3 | CAVTSGSSYNEQFF | TGTGCCGTGACTAGCGGGAGCTCCTACAATGAGCAGTTCTTC
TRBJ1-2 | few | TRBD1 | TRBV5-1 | CASSSYLGTESYGYTF | TGCGCCAGCAGCTCTTACCTCGGGACAGAGAGCTATGGCTACACCTTC
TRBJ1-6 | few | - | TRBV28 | CASSLFSRVGSSPLHF | TGTGCCAGCAGTTTATTTTCCAGGGTAGGGTCTTCACCCCTCCACTTT
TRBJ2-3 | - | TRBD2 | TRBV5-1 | CASSMGLDTDTQYF | TGCGCCAGCAGCATGGGACTAGACACAGATACGCAGTATTTT
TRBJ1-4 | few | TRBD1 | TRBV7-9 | CASRSQGAANEKLFF | TGTGCCAGCAGATCCCAGGGGGCAGCTAATGAAAAACTGTTTTTT
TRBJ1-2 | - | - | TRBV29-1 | CSIYRVPDYGYTF | TGCAGCATCTACAGGGTGCCGGACTATGGCTACACCTTC
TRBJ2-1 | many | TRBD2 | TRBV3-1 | CASSRTSGDRNEQFF | TGTGCCAGCAGCCGCACTAGCGGGGACAGGAATGAGCAGTTCTTC
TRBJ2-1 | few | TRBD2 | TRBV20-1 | CSASGRVRQWEQFF | TGCAGTGCTAGCGGGAGGGTCCGTCAATGGGAGCAGTTCTTC
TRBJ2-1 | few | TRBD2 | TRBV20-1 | CSARDAGRTSGRDEQFF | TGCAGTGCTAGAGATGCCGGGAGGACTAGCGGGAGGGATGAGCAGTTCTTC
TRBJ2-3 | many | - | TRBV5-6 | CASSLSGQSTDTQYF | TGTGCCAGCAGCTTATCAGGGCAGAGCACAGATACGCAGTATTTT
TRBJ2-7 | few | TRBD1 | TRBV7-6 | CASSLGGQGLPPSSYEQYF | TGTGCCAGCAGCTTGGGGGGACAGGGCCTCCCTCCAAGCTCCTACGAGCAGTACTTC
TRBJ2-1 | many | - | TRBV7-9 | CASSLVLSTGDEQFF | TGTGCCAGCAGCTTAGTTCTAAGCACGGGGGATGAGCAGTTCTTC
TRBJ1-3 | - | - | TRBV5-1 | CASSLVSTRGGGNTIYF | TGCGCCAGCAGCTTGGTATCCACCCGCGGGGGAGGAAACACCATATATTTT
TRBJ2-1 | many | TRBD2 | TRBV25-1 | CASTSRGSGPQPYNEQFF | TGTGCCAGCACCTCTCGGGGTAGCGGGCCTCAGCCCTACAATGAGCAGTTCTTC
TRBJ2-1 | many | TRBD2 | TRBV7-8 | CASSLELAGPGRDEQFF | TGTGCCAGCAGCTTAGAGCTAGCGGGACCAGGAAGGGATGAGCAGTTCTTC
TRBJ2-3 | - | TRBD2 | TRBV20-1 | CSARDLTSGRDVQYF | TGCAGTGCTAGAGATCTAACTAGCGGGAGGGATGTGCAGTATTTT
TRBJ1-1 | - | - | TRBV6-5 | CASSYSNGFVAFF | TGTGCCAGCAGTTACTCGAACGGGTTTGTAGCTTTCTTT
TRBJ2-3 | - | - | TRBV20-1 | CSAKLPRGTDTQYF | TGCAGTGCTAAACTCCCCCGAGGCACAGATACGCAGTATTTT
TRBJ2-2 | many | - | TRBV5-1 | CASKSENTGELFF | TGCGCCAGCAAGAGCGAGAACACCGGGGAGCTGTTTTTT
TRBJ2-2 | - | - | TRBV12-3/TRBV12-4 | CASSGQGRNTGELFF | TGTGCCAGCAGTGGGCAGGGTAGAAACACCGGGGAGCTGTTTTTT
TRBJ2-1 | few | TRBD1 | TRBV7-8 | CASSLYGTGDPSSYNEQFF | TGTGCCAGCAGCTTATATGGGACAGGGGATCCGAGCTCCTACAATGAGCAGTTCTTC
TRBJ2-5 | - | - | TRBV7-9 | CASSTRRDTQETQYF | TGTGCCAGCAGCACGCGACGGGACACACAAGAGACCCAGTACTTC
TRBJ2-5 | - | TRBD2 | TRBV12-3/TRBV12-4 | CASSQGLNQETQYF | TGTGCCAGCAGCCAGGGACTAAACCAAGAGACCCAGTACTTC
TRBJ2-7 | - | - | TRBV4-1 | CASSQTWTGRDYEQYF | TGCGCCAGCAGCCAAACATGGACAGGGAGGGACTACGAGCAGTACTTC
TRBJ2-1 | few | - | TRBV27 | CASSQLPLLAPPYNEQFF | TGTGCCAGCAGTCAACTCCCTCTGCTAGCGCCACCCTACAATGAGCAGTTCTTC
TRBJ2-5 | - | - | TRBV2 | CASTGTVEVETQYF | TGTGCCAGCACCGGGACCGTGGAAGTCGAGACCCAGTACTTC
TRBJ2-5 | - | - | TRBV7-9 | CASSASFERETQYF | TGTGCCAGCAGCGCATCCTTCGAGCGAGAGACCCAGTACTTC
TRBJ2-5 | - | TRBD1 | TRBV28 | CASSSPSVTGGPFEVTQYF | TGTGCCAGCAGTTCCCCGTCCGTAACAGGGGGCCCCTTTGAAGTGACCCAGTACTTC
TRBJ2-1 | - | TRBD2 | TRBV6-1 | CASSRGLAPYNEQFF | TGTGCCAGCAGCCGGGGACTAGCACCATACAATGAGCAGTTCTTC
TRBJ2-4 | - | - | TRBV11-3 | CASSSGRQLAKNIQYF | TGTGCCAGCAGCTCCGGAAGGCAGCTAGCCAAAAACATTCAGTACTTC
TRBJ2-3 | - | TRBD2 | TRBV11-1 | CASSLAPTSGGPSSTDTQYF | TGTGCCAGCAGCTTAGCCCCCACTAGCGGGGGCCCTTCTAGCACAGATACGCAGTATTTT
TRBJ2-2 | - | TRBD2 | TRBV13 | CASSYQSGSHTGELFF | TGTGCCAGCAGCTATCAAAGCGGGAGCCACACCGGGGAGCTGTTTTTT
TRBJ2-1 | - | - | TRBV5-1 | CASSPTGDDYNEQFF | TGCGCCAGCAGCCCGACAGGAGATGACTACAATGAGCAGTTCTTC
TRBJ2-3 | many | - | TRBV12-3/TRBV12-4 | CASSLGSTDTQYF | TGCGCCAGCAGCTTGGGGAGCACAGATACGCAGTATTTT
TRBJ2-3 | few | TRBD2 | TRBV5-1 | CASSRVSASGYLGDTQYF | TGCGCCAGCAGCCGGGTTTCTGCTAGCGGATATTTGGGAGATACGCAGTATTTT